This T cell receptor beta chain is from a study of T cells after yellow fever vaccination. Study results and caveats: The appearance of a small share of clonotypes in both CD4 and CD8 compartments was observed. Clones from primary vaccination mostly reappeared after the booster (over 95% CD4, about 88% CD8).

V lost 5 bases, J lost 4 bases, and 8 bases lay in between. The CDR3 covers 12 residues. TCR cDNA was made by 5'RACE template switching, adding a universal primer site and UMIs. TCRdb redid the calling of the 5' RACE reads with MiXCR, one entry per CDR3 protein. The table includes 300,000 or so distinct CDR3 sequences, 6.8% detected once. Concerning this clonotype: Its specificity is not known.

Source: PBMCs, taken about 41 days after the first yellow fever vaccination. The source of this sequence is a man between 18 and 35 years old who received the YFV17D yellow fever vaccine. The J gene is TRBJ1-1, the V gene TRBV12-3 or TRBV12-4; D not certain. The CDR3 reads CASSGLATEAFF. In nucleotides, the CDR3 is TGTGCCAGCAGTGGCCTGGCCACTGAAGCTTTCTTT.